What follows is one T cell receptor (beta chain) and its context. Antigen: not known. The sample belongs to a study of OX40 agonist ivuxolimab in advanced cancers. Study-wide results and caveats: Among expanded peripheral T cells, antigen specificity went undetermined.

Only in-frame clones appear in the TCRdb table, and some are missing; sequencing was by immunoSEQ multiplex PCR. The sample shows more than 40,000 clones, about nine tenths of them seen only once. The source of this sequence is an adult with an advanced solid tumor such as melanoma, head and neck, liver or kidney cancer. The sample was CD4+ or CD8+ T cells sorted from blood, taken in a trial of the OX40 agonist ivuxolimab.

The CDR3 coding sequence is TGTGCCAGCAGCCTCCGAGACAGCTTTCTCAATCAGCCCCAGCATTTT. This translates into CASSLRDSFLNQPQHF. The chain combines TRBV6-6 with TRBJ1-5, with a possible D match to TRBD1 (5 bases). Trimming took 6 bases from V and 3 from J, leaving 18 bases between them. The CDR3 has 16 residues. CDR1 and CDR2 (germline): MNHNY, SVGAGI (reference sequence).